The 10 T cell receptor beta chains reported below all come from one sample, sequenced in a study of CD8 T cells in Susac syndrome (dated by TCRdb to about 2019). Libraries were built with the immunoSEQ multiplex PCR assay. RNA was extracted using the RNeasy kit, and about 0.5 to 1 ug of the RNA was reverse transcribed with random hexamers. The raw public reads went through TCRdb reprocessing: fastp at Q25, MiXCR clone calling, in-frame beta chains kept. Rows are combined by CDR3 protein, so each entry shows the most common genes and DNA. The sample profile shows 160,000 or so distinct CDR3 sequences; roughly 95% of them were found once. Jointly, the top ten make up under 0.15% of the sample. The source material was CD8+ T cells from PBMCs. The source is a human donor with multiple sclerosis.

The J gene is TRBJ2-5, the V gene TRBV29-1; D remains ambiguous. Germline-derived CDR1 and CDR2 are SQVTM and ANQGSEA. The germline V and J ends were trimmed by 1 base and 5 bases, with 20 bases remaining between them. CDR3 length equals 16 residues. This CDR3 is CSVEVGSDPSRETQYF. CDR3 nucleotide sequence: TGCAGCGTTGAAGTCGGAAGTGACCCGAGTCGTGAGACCCAGTACTTC. The full variable domain, rest sourced from reference TRBV29-1 and TRBJ2-5, is SAVISQKPSRDICQRGTSLTIQCQVDSQVTMMFWYRQQPGQSLTLIATANQGSEATYESGFVIDKFPISRPNLTFSTLTVSNMSPEDSSIYLCSVEVGSDPSRETQYFGPGTRLLVL.

The chain links TRBV11-3 to TRBJ2-7, with D unclear. The CDR3 is 13 residues long. The ends were cut back, 5 bases at V and 5 bases at J, with 13 bases in the middle. The germline V gene encodes CDR1 SGHNT and CDR2 YENEEA. The CDR3 bases are TGTGCCAGCAGCACCGGCACTACACACGAGCAGTACTTC. It encodes CASSTGTTHEQYF.

The genes are TRBV3-1 and TRBJ2-3; D gene unclear. This CDR3 contains 12 residues. The V end was cut by 1 base, the J end by 10 bases, with 9 bases between. Germline loops: CDR1 LGHDT, CDR2 YNNKEL (reference sequence). CDR3 sequence (DNA): TGTGCCAGCAGCCAAGGTTCGTCATCGCAGTATTTT. Its translation: CASSQGSSSQYF.

The chain couples TRBV7-9 to TRBJ2-3, with 10 bases that match TRBD2. This CDR3 region has 18 residues. In germline, CDR1 is SEHNR, CDR2 FQNEAQ (reference sequence). V shed 5 bases and J 0 bases; nucleotides not matched to a gene: 11. The CDR3 DNA follows: TGTGCCAGCAGCCCTTCCCTTGGACTAGCGGCGAGCACAGATACGCAGTATTTT. Its protein product is CASSPSLGLAASTDTQYF.

This clonotype was seen just once. The V gene is TRBV5-6, the J gene TRBJ2-7; D uncertain. V was cut by 0 bases and J by 3 bases, with 10 bases left in between. The CDR3 consists of 14 residues. Germline V CDR1 and CDR2: SGHDT, YYEEEE. The CDR3 DNA reads as TGTGCCAGCAGCTTGGATCGCACCTTCTACGAGCAGTACGTC. This codes for CASSLDRTFYEQYV.

This clonotype was found once. The chain links TRBV11-2 to TRBJ2-7; 7 positions agree with TRBD1. Germline V gives CDR1 SGHAT, CDR2 FQNNGV. CDR3 length equals 17 residues. Trimming took 4 bases from V and 2 from J; bases not matched to a gene: 14. The chain's CDR3 is CASSSSQGDLPAYEQYF. The CDR3 region has the DNA TGTGCCAGCAGCTCGTCCCAGGGGGACCTACCGGCCTACGAGCAGTACTTC.

This chain links TRBV12-3 or TRBV12-4 with TRBJ1-6; D call uncertain. The CDR3 length is 13 residues. The V end was cut by 10 bases, the J end by 1 base, with 8 bases between. CDR3 in amino acids: CATGWSYNSPLHF. The CDR3 DNA follows: TGTGCCACCGGATGGTCCTATAATTCACCCCTCCACTTT.

This clonotype was counted a single time. The chain has TRBV29-1 and TRBJ1-1; D may be TRBD1 (6 bases). V lost 3 bases, J lost 0 bases, and 11 bases lay in between. Germline loops: CDR1 SQVTM, CDR2 ANQGSEA. The CDR3 is 14 residues long. The CDR3 coding sequence is TGCAGCGTTGACAGAACAGGGATGAACACTGAAGCTTTCTTT. It yields the protein CSVDRTGMNTEAFF.

The J gene is TRBJ1-2, the V gene TRBV7-2; 9 nucleotides align to TRBD1. Germline lookup yields CDR1 SGHTA and CDR2 FQGNSA. The ends lost 3 bases at V and 2 bases at J; junction bases unmatched: 10. The CDR3 consists of 17 residues. CDR3 DNA sequence: TGTGCCAGCAGCTTCCCCGGGACAGGGCTTCCGAACTATGGCTACACCTTC. The encoded protein is CASSFPGTGLPNYGYTF.

The chain is built from TRBV25-1 and TRBJ1-2; no definite D call. Germline values: CDR1 MGHDK, CDR2 SYGVNS. V was shortened by 4 bases and J by 5 bases, with 5 bases between the two germline ends. The CDR3 sequence is 11 residues long. CDR3 bases: TGTGCCAGCAGTGTTGCTTATGGCTACACCTTC. Translated, it gives CASSVAYGYTF.